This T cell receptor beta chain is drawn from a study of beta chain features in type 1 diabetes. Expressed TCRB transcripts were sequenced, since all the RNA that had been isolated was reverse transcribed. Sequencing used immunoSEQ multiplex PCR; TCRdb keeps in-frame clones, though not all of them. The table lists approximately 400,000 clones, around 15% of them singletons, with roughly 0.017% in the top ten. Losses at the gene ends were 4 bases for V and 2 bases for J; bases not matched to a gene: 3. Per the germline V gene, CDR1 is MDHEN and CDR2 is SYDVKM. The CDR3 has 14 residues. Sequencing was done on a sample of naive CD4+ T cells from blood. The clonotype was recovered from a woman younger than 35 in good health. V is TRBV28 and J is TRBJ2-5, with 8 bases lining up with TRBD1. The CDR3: CASSWGDRQETQYF. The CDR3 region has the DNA TGTGCCAGCAGTTGGGGGGACAGGCAAGAGACCCAGTACTTC.